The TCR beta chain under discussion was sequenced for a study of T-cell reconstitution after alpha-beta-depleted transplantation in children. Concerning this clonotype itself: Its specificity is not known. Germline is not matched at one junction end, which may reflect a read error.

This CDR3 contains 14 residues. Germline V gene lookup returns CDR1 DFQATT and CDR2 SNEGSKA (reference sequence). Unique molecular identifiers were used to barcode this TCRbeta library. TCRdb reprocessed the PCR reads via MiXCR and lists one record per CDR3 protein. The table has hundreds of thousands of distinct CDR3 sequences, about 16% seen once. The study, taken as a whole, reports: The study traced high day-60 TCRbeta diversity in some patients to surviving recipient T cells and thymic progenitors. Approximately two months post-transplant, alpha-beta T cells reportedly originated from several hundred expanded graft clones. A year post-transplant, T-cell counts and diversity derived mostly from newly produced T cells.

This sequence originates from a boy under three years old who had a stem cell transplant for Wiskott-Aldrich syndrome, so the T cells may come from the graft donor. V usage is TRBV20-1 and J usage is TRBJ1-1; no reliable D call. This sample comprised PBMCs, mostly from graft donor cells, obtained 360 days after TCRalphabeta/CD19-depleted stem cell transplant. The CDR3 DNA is TGCAGCGCTAGAAAGGCGGGCATCGGCACTGAAGCTTTCTTT. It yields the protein CSARKAGIGTEAFF.